This T cell receptor (beta chain) was profiled in a study of a mutant IDH1 vaccine in newly diagnosed glioma. Background on the study: The sex distribution of treated patients was about 60% male and about 38% female, with a mean age of roughly 40 years. Radiotherapy, temozolomide, or both had been given previously, and both were given to most. Study-wide findings and caveats: Of all patients, 93.3% showed vaccine-induced immune responses. Changes to the top peripheral T cell clonotypes appeared unrelated to pseudoprogression.

Indicated time point: baseline, week 1 (first vaccination visit). Described treatment: pre-vaccination baseline after standard-of-care therapy. CDR1 and CDR2 from the germline V gene are MNHEY and SMNVEV (reference sequence). V lost 5 bases, J lost 5 bases, and 12 bases stayed unmatched. This CDR3 is built from 15 residues. The repertoire was sequenced with immunoSEQ multiplex PCR; TCRdb's copy has only in-frame clones and lacks some. In the table there are approximately 54,000 clones, 80% to 90% of which are singletons. Of note for this clone: Antigen: not known.

The sample was PBMCs, taken from a glioma patient treated with radiotherapy, temozolomide or both. The chain has TRBV27 and TRBJ2-7; 7 nucleotides agree with TRBD1. This receptor was taken from a man younger than 35 with glioma. In nucleotides, the CDR3 is TGTGCCAGCAGTATATTGACAGGGTGGCGCGACGAGCAGTACTTC. Translation gives CASSILTGWRDEQYF.